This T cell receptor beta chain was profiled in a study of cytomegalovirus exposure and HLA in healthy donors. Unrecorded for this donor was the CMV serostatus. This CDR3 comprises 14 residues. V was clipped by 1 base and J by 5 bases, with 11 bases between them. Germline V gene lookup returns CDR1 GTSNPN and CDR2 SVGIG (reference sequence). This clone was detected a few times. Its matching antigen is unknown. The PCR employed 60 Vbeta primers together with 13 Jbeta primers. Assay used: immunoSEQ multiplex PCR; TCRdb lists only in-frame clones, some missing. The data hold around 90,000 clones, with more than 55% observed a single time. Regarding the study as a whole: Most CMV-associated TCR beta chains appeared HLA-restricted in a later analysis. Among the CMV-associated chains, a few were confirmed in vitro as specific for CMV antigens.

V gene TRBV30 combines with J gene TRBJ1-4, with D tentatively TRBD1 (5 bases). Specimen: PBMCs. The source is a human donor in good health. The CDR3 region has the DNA TGTGCCTGGAGTGCGGGGGGGGTCAATGAAAAACTGTTTTTT. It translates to CAWSAGGVNEKLFF.